The 17 T cell receptor beta chains in this list originate from one sample, sequenced in a study of blood T cell repertoires in COVID-19. TCRdb keeps only in-frame clones here, not all; method: immunoSEQ multiplex PCR. This repertoire shows about 77,000 clones, 75% to 90% found once; its top ten account for under 5.5%. Specimen: peripheral blood. These receptors were collected from a woman aged 70-85 years with acute or convalescent COVID-19.

This sequence joins TRBV7-3 and TRBJ2-3; TRBD2 might be the D (5 bases). Trimming pared 5 bases from V and 1 base from J, leaving 22 bases between. The CDR3 covers 18 residues. Germline CDR1 reads SGHTA; CDR2 reads FQGTGA. The CDR3 region is CASSLTPTLLGGTDTQYF. DNA of the CDR3: TGTGCCAGCAGCCTGACCCCGACCTTACTAGGAGGCACAGATACGCAGTATTTT.

The rearrangement uses TRBV19 and TRBJ2-5, with D maybe TRBD2 (6 bases). The CDR3 spans 14 residues. V lost 3 bases and J 5 bases, leaving 13 bases between the germline ends. CDR1 and CDR2 from the germline V gene are LNHDA and SQIVND (reference sequence). CDR3 protein: CASSMSWEEETQYF. The CDR3 bases are TGTGCCAGTAGTATGTCGTGGGAGGAGGAGACCCAGTACTTC.

The CDR3 sequence: CASSPWTTTNEKLFF. The CDR3 nucleotides read TGTGCCAGCTCACCATGGACAACAACTAATGAAAAACTGTTTTTT. The rearrangement joins TRBV18 to TRBJ1-4; maybe TRBD1 (5 bases). Germline CDR1 reads KGHSH; CDR2 reads LQKENI. V was cut by 2 bases and J by 0 bases, with 7 bases left in between. This CDR3 has 15 amino acids.

V gene TRBV5-4 combines with J gene TRBJ1-2; TRBD1 aligns across 9 bases. The V and J ends lost 4 bases and 4 bases, in that order; junction bases with no gene match: 14. The CDR3 has 17 residues. Germline lookup yields CDR1 SGHNT and CDR2 YYREEE (reference sequence). For the CDR3, the DNA is TGTGCCAGCAGCCGGGGACAGGGCCAAATGACGGGCTATGGCTACACCTTC. Translation: CASSRGQGQMTGYGYTF.

This chain uses TRBV27 with TRBJ2-2; D is unclear. CDR1 is MNHEY, CDR2 SMNVEV, per germline (reference sequence). V gave up 5 bases and J gave up 4 bases, with 17 bases separating them. The CDR3 sequence is 16 residues long. The DNA for the CDR3 is TGTGCCAGCAGTCTAGAGTCGAGCACGACCACCGGGGAGCTGTTTTTT. Amino acids: CASSLESSTTTGELFF.

The chain is built from TRBV15 and TRBJ1-1, with D maybe TRBD1 (5 bases). Germline CDR1 is LNHNV and CDR2 is YYDKDF (reference sequence). Trimming took off 0 bases at V and 3 bases at J, with 17 bases between the two ends. This CDR3 has 17 amino acids. The CDR3 nucleotides read TGTGCCACCAGCAGAGATCGGGGGAGCAGGGTCGACACTGAAGCTTTCTTT. Translating gives CATSRDRGSRVDTEAFF.

A few counts support this clone. The chain links TRBV2 to TRBJ1-2, with 8 nucleotides matching TRBD1. Unmatched junction bases numbered 10, after V lost 7 bases and J lost 6 bases. The CDR3 has 14 amino acids. Per the germline V gene, CDR1 is SNHLY and CDR2 is FYNNEI. The CDR3 DNA reads TGTGCCAGCACCGGGACAGGATATGCAGATGGCTACACCTTC. Translated, it gives CASTGTGYADGYTF.

The chain uses TRBV2 and TRBJ2-2, with TRBD2 matching 11 bases. With 1 base clipped from V and 7 bases from J, the junction kept 8 bases outside the gene matches. The CDR3 covers 17 residues. Looked up from germline, CDR1 is SNHLY and CDR2 is FYNNEI. This chain's CDR3 is CASSEGLAGGKDGELFF. DNA of the CDR3: TGTGCCAGCAGTGAAGGGCTAGCGGGGGGCAAGGACGGGGAGCTGTTTTTT.

The J gene is TRBJ2-3, the V gene TRBV10-2; D remains unclear. V dropped 2 bases and J dropped 9 bases, with 9 bases sitting between them. This CDR3 has 12 amino acids. CDR1 is WSHSY and CDR2 is SAAADI in the germline V gene. In DNA form, the CDR3 reads TGCGCCAGCAGTGAGGGGCTATCGACGCAGTATTTT. Encoded protein: CASSEGLSTQYF.

As DNA, the CDR3 is TGTGCCAGCAGTTCCGGGACAGGCTTTGAAAAACTGTTTTTT. Protein product: CASSSGTGFEKLFF. The V and J genes are TRBV6-2 or TRBV6-3 and TRBJ1-4; TRBD1 agrees at 8 bases. With V trimmed by 4 bases and J by 7 bases, 5 bases remained unmatched. Germline CDR1 and CDR2: MNHEY and SVGEGT. The CDR3 contains 14 residues.

This chain links TRBV19 with TRBJ1-6; D might be TRBD1 (6 bases). CDR3 length equals 14 residues. The V end lost 5 bases, the J end lost 7 bases, and 12 bases lay between the germline ends. Germline values: CDR1 LNHDA, CDR2 SQIVND (reference sequence). The CDR3 region is CASSVGHRNSPLHF. DNA for the CDR3: TGTGCCAGTAGTGTGGGACACAGAAATTCACCCCTCCACTTT.

This rearrangement joins TRBV27 to TRBJ2-3; D is uncertain. The CDR3 extends over 14 amino acids. Germline CDR1 reads MNHEY; CDR2 reads SMNVEV (reference sequence). V gave up 2 bases and J gave up 5 bases, with 11 bases separating them. The CDR3 coding sequence is TGTGCCAGCAGTTTAGGGCGAGCTGTAGATACGCAGTATTTT. Protein product: CASSLGRAVDTQYF.

There are a few counts of this clone. This sequence joins TRBV11-2 and TRBJ1-4; tentative D call: TRBD1 (5 bases). V shed 2 bases and J shed 8 bases, with 15 bases lying between them. Germline CDR1 SGHAT, CDR2 FQNNGV. This CDR3 contains 15 residues. CDR3 sequence: CASSLHGRRDEKLFF. CDR3 sequence (DNA): TGTGCCAGCAGCTTACATGGACGGAGGGACGAAAAACTGTTTTTT.

The chain combines TRBV6-5 with TRBJ1-2; D perhaps matches TRBD1 (6 bases). The CDR3 is made up of 13 amino acids. The germline gives CDR1 MNHEY, CDR2 SVGAGI. V was pared by 7 bases and J by 2 bases, with 11 bases between. CDR3 nucleotide sequence: TGTGCCAGCACTGGACAGTTAAACTATGGCTACACCTTC. Its translation is CASTGQLNYGYTF.

This chain links TRBV5-8 with TRBJ1-2; unclear D gene. The CDR3 has 15 amino acids. Trimming removed 1 base from V and 1 base from J, with 11 bases in between. The germline V gene has CDR1 SGHTS and CDR2 YDEGEE. The CDR3 is CASSLIAENNYGYTF. CDR3 nucleotides: TGTGCCAGCAGCTTGATCGCGGAGAATAACTATGGCTACACCTTC.

The chain has TRBV4-3 and TRBJ1-5; tentative D call: TRBD1 (5 bases). Between the trimmed V and J ends, which lost 4 bases and 5 bases, there was a span of 15 bases. From germline, CDR1 is LGHNA and CDR2 YSLEER. The length of the CDR3 is 15 residues. The CDR3 nucleotides are TGCGCCAGCAGCCCCGCGCGGGGACCGTATCAGCCCCAGCATTTT. Translating gives CASSPARGPYQPQHF.

The chain couples TRBV4-3 to TRBJ1-2, with 10 bases lining up with TRBD1. J lost 3 bases, V lost 0 bases, and 10 bases had no gene match. The CDR3 covers 18 residues. Germline CDR1 LGHNA, CDR2 YSLEER. DNA of the CDR3: TGCGCCAGCAGCCAAGACTTCGGATGGGACAGGGGATACTATGGCTACACCTTC. Protein product: CASSQDFGWDRGYYGYTF.